This T cell receptor beta chain was retrieved from a study of identical twins. Template switching introduced a universal primer site, and the cDNA bore unique molecular identifiers. One entry per CDR3 protein results from TCRdb running MiXCR on the 5' RACE reads. In the table there are 500,000 to 600,000 distinct CDR3 sequences, roughly a fifth of which are singletons. These data were likewise used in another study, on T cells expressing NK-cell markers. In that study: Several of the experiments relied on an anti-gamma-delta TCR antibody so that only alpha-beta TCR T cells were sorted. In a handful of donors, dominant clonotypes made up 28.3-60.1% of CD3+CD56-NKG2C+ cells. No clear determination of HCMV specificity was made for expanded NKG2C+ T cell clones.

Sequencing was carried out using CD4+ T cells sorted from blood. The TCR was taken from a woman between 18 and 29 years old in good health.

The CDR3 DNA is TGCAGTGCCCGGACGACTAGATCCTACAATGAGCAGTTCTTC. Amino acids: CSARTTRSYNEQFF. The rearrangement uses TRBV20-1 and TRBJ2-1, with a possible D match to TRBD2 (6 bases). The CDR3 consists of 14 residues. Germline loops: CDR1 DFQATT, CDR2 SNEGSKA (reference sequence). V dropped 6 bases and J dropped 1 base, with 13 bases sitting between them.